Listed here are 4 T cell receptor beta chains from one sample, sequenced in a study of shared clonotypes between healthy human individuals (TCRdb year 2020). The library was obtained by the immunoSEQ multiplex PCR assay. TCRdb carries this immuneACCESS record with in-frame sequences only. Its versions omit some clonotypes, under half of them owing to an unresolved V gene in the studies checked, with the rest unexplained. For this sample there are roughly 2 million clones; approximately 96% appear just once. The ten biggest clones cover around 0.13% of the sample. The source material was naive CD4+ T cells sorted from blood. What the cell subset or site label conveys for this sample: CD45RA+ positively selected. Receptor source: a man in his late teens or twenties in good health.

This rearrangement joins TRBV6-1 to TRBJ2-2; perhaps TRBD2 as D (7 bases). CDR1 is MNHNS, CDR2 SASEGT, per germline. The CDR3 contains 16 residues. Trimming took 3 bases from V and 6 from J, leaving 17 bases between them. The CDR3 nucleotides are TGTGCCAGCAGTGATTGGGGGGGGGCTTTAGCCGGGGAGCTGTTTTTT. Its translation: CASSDWGGALAGELFF.

The chain couples TRBV19 to TRBJ2-3, with D tentatively TRBD2 (5 bases). The CDR3 is made up of 13 amino acids. Germline CDR1 and CDR2: LNHDA and SQIVND (reference sequence). Trimming pared 5 bases from V and 10 bases from J, leaving 16 bases between. CDR3 loop: CASSPRTGLSQYF. Here the CDR3 DNA reads TGTGCCAGTAGTCCACGGACTGGTCTGTCGCAGTATTTT.

The chain employs TRBV11-2 and TRBJ2-5; 8 bases are a match to TRBD1. The CDR3 has 16 residues. J was trimmed by 1 base and V by 1 base; bases with no gene match: 5. Germline CDR1 reads SGHAT; CDR2 reads FQNNGV. The CDR3 region has the DNA TGTGCCAGCAGCTTAGTACAGGGACAGGCCCAAGAGACCCAGTACTTC. This encodes CASSLVQGQAQETQYF. Supplemented by reference TRBV11-2 and TRBJ2-5, the full variable domain reads EAGVAQSPRYKIIEKRQSVAFWCNPISGHATLYWYQQILGQGPKLLIQFQNNGVVDDSQLPKDRFSAERLKGVDSTLKIQPAKLEDSAVYLCASSLVQGQAQETQYFGPGTRLLVL.

The rearrangement links TRBV6-1 to TRBJ1-2, with 7 bases identical to TRBD1. Germline trimming cut 0 bases from V and 4 bases from J; bases unmatched to any gene: 8. The CDR3 sequence is 16 residues long. The V gene's germline CDR1 is MNHNS and CDR2 SASEGT. The CDR3 sequence: CASSEALGQTLYGYTF. In DNA, the CDR3 is TGTGCCAGCAGTGAAGCCTTGGGACAGACCCTCTATGGCTACACCTTC.